The 19 T cell receptor beta chains below all came from one sample that was sequenced in a study of blood T cell repertoires in COVID-19. Only in-frame clones appear in the TCRdb table, and some are missing; sequencing was by immunoSEQ multiplex PCR. The sample carries 85,000 to 100,000 clones, over 70% recorded once. Sequencing was carried out using peripheral blood. All receptors derive from a man aged 45-60 years who had recovered from COVID-19.

This clone was recorded a few times. The chain is built from TRBV5-5 and TRBJ2-2, with 9 bases matching TRBD2. Germline CDR1 is SGHKS and CDR2 is YYEKEE (reference sequence). V lost 5 bases and J lost 1; bases outside the gene matches: 3. This CDR3 comprises 15 residues. The CDR3 spells CASSRLAENTGELFF. The CDR3 DNA reads as TGTGCCAGCAGTAGACTAGCGGAGAACACCGGGGAGCTGTTTTTT.

The table lists this clone with a few counts. J is TRBJ2-4 and V is TRBV13; D is possibly TRBD2 (7 bases). V shed 4 bases and J shed 6 bases, with 22 bases lying between them. CDR3 length equals 17 residues. The germline V gene has CDR1 PRHDT and CDR2 FYEKMQ (reference sequence). The CDR3 coding sequence is TGTGCCAGCAGCTACGGACGAGGGGGGGCGAGTGGAAACATTCAGTACTTC. Residues: CASSYGRGGASGNIQYF.

This chain joins TRBV10-3 and TRBJ1-4; D uncertain. The CDR3 is 13 amino acids. CDR1 ENHRY and CDR2 SYGVKD come from the germline V gene. The germline V and J ends were trimmed by 4 bases and 5 bases, with 8 bases remaining between them. As DNA, the CDR3 is TGTGCCATCAGTGCAGGTCCAAATGAAAAACTGTTTTTT. This codes for CAISAGPNEKLFF.

This chain links TRBV9 with TRBJ1-3; 9 bases are shared with TRBD1. This CDR3 region has 14 residues. The germline V gene has CDR1 SGDLS and CDR2 YYNGEE. J gave up 4 bases and V 5 bases, and 4 bases lay outside the gene matches. CDR3: CASRAGTGGNTIYF. In nucleotides, the CDR3 is TGTGCCAGCAGGGCAGGGACAGGGGGAAACACCATATATTTT.

The chain has TRBV16 and TRBJ2-7; D uncertain. Germline V gives CDR1 KGHSY, CDR2 FQNENV. The CDR3 spans 15 residues. Trimming took 0 bases from V and 5 from J, leaving 14 bases between them. CDR3 in amino acids: CASSQSRQTLDEQYF. CDR3 sequence (DNA): TGTGCCAGCAGCCAATCGAGGCAGACTCTCGACGAGCAGTACTTC.

V gene TRBV29-1 combines with J gene TRBJ2-7; the D gene is possibly TRBD2 (5 bases). The V end lost 6 bases, the J end lost 0 bases, and 12 bases lay between the germline ends. There are 13 residues in the CDR3. CDR1 SQVTM and CDR2 ANQGSEA come from the germline V gene. CDR3 nucleotides: TGCAGCGTCGTACCGGACTTCTCCTACGAGCAGTACTTC. It specifies CSVVPDFSYEQYF.

Ten or more counts support this clone. The J gene is TRBJ2-5, the V gene TRBV5-1, with D perhaps TRBD2 (6 bases). The CDR3 consists of 15 residues. V lost 3 bases and J lost 9, with 21 bases in between. Germline CDR1 reads SGHRS; CDR2 reads YFSETQ. CDR3 sequence (DNA): TGCGCCAGCAGCTCGGGTATCACGGGTAGGGAGGCCCAGTACTTC. This translates into CASSSGITGREAQYF.

This chain links TRBV27 with TRBJ2-7; 7 positions agree with TRBD1. The CDR3 has 15 amino acids. Germline V gives CDR1 MNHEY, CDR2 SMNVEV (reference sequence). J lost 5 bases, V lost 4 bases, and 11 bases had no gene match. The CDR3 sequence is CASSSPYRGPNEQYF. The CDR3, as DNA: TGTGCCAGCAGTTCCCCCTACAGGGGTCCCAACGAGCAGTACTTC.

V and J are TRBV6-2 or TRBV6-3 and TRBJ2-2, with 8 bases that match TRBD1. The CDR3 spans 19 residues. V lost 5 bases to trimming and J lost 5 bases; unmatched junction nucleotides: 19. Germline V lookup: CDR1 MNHEY, CDR2 SVGEGT. DNA of the CDR3: TGTGCCAGCAGTACGCTCCGGACAGGGCGGGGAGTTAATACCGGGGAGCTGTTTTTT. Translation: CASSTLRTGRGVNTGELFF.

This clone was seen once. This chain joins TRBV5-1 and TRBJ2-3, with TRBD1 identical over 12 bases. Germline V gene data show CDR1 as SGHRS and CDR2 as YFSETQ. The junction had 14 bases not matched to a gene; V was cut back by 4 bases and J by 5 bases. This CDR3 contains 18 residues. CDR3 amino acids: CASSTYPPGQGAEDTQYF. CDR3 coding DNA: TGCGCCAGCAGCACGTACCCCCCGGGACAGGGGGCTGAAGATACGCAGTATTTT. Supplemented by reference TRBV5-1 and TRBJ2-3, the full variable domain reads KAGVTQTPRYLIKTRGQQVTLSCSPISGHRSVSWYQQTPGQGLQFLFEYFSETQRNKGNFPGRFSGRQFSNSRSEMNVSTLELGDSALYLCASSTYPPGQGAEDTQYFGPGTRLTVL.

The V gene is TRBV5-5, the J gene TRBJ1-2, with a possible D match to TRBD1 (6 bases). Germline V gene sequence: CDR1 SGHKS, CDR2 YYEKEE (reference sequence). The CDR3 length is 13 residues. The ends were cut back, 3 bases at V and 7 bases at J, with 13 bases in the middle. The CDR3 DNA sequence: TGTGCCAGCAGCTCTACGGACAGCGGTGGCTACACCTTC. This translates into CASSSTDSGGYTF.

Regarding this clone: The junction departs from the called germline gene at one end, perhaps through a read error. This specimen includes other DNA sequences encoding the same CDR3. The genes are TRBV2 and TRBJ1-5; D is uncertain. Germline V lookup: CDR1 SNHLY, CDR2 FYNNEI. The CDR3 consists of 13 residues. The CDR3 DNA follows: TGTGCCAGCAGGGGCGGGAGCAATCAGCCTCAGCATTTT. It yields the protein CASRGGSNQPQHF.

The chain couples TRBV2 to TRBJ2-1, with 7 bases matching TRBD2. V lost 8 bases, J lost 7 bases, and 8 bases stayed unmatched. The germline V gene encodes CDR1 SNHLY and CDR2 FYNNEI. The CDR3 sequence is 13 residues long. Written as DNA, the CDR3 is TGTGCCAGCCTTAAGCGGGAAACGAATGAGCAGTTCTTC. This encodes CASLKRETNEQFF. Based on the CDR3 plus reference TRBV2 and TRBJ2-1, the full variable domain is EPEVTQTPSHQVTQMGQEVILRCVPISNHLYFYWYRQILGQKVEFLVSFYNNEISEKSEIFDDQFSVERPDGSNFTLKIRSTKLEDSAMYFCASLKRETNEQFFGPGTRLTVL.

This rearrangement joins TRBV6-5 to TRBJ2-1; D possibly corresponds to TRBD1 (5 bases). Germline lookup yields CDR1 MNHEY and CDR2 SVGAGI. This CDR3 is 11 amino acids long. Trimming removed 9 bases at V and 6 bases at J, with 9 bases between. CDR3 bases: TGTGCCAGTGGACAATTCAATGAGCAGTTCTTC. It is translated as CASGQFNEQFF.

This chain uses TRBV11-2 with TRBJ1-6; D is ambiguous. The length of the CDR3 is 15 residues. CDR1 SGHAT and CDR2 FQNNGV come from the germline V gene. The V end lost 1 base, the J end lost 5 bases, and 9 bases lay between the germline ends. This CDR3 reads CASSLGGQNNSPLHF. CDR3 DNA sequence: TGTGCCAGCAGCTTAGGAGGCCAGAATAATTCACCCCTCCACTTT.

The chain combines TRBV6-5 with TRBJ1-1; 8 bases align to TRBD1. CDR1 is MNHEY and CDR2 is SVGAGI in the germline V gene. V was clipped by 6 bases and J by 11 bases; unmatched bases: 14. The length of the CDR3 is 14 residues. The CDR3 protein is CASSSITTGDRAFF. As DNA, the CDR3 is TGTGCCAGCAGCTCTATTACGACAGGGGATCGGGCTTTCTTT.

The V and J genes are TRBV28 and TRBJ1-2; the D is unclear. The germline gives CDR1 MDHEN, CDR2 SYDVKM. CDR3 length: 12 residues. Deletions cut 10 bases from V and 3 bases from J, with 12 bases between. CDR3 in amino acids: CAIHGVDYGYTF. As DNA, the CDR3 is TGTGCCATCCACGGGGTTGACTATGGCTACACCTTC.

V and J are TRBV5-1 and TRBJ2-3; D is uncertain. This CDR3 has 13 residues. Trimming took off 4 bases at V and 0 bases at J, with 6 bases between the two ends. In germline, CDR1 is SGHRS, CDR2 YFSETQ. CDR3 residues: CASSGSSTDTQYF. As DNA, the CDR3 is TGCGCCAGCAGCGGTAGTAGCACAGATACGCAGTATTTT.

By sample fraction, this clone is medium-sized. Other DNA sequences within the sample encode an identical CDR3. The chain recombines TRBV6-5 with TRBJ2-2; 10 positions match TRBD2. The V gene's germline CDR1 is MNHEY and CDR2 SVGAGI. The trim removed 0 bases at V and 5 bases at J, leaving 3 bases unmatched. The CDR3 has 16 residues. This chain's CDR3 is CASSYSTSGSTGELFF. The CDR3 bases are TGTGCCAGCAGTTACTCGACTAGCGGGTCTACCGGGGAGCTGTTTTTT.